This is a list of T cell receptor beta chains from one sample in a study of blood T cell repertoires in COVID-19. Produced via immunoSEQ multiplex PCR; TCRdb's table is partial and in-frame only. The sample yields about 250,000 clones, about nine tenths seen once. Sequencing was performed on peripheral blood. The receptors originated from a man under 40 with COVID-19, enrolled during active disease. Both conserved end residues are part of each CDR3. D genes are given only for firm matches. The size of a clone is reported for some rows only, either as once, few or many, or as a class for expanded clones.

D gene	clone size	V gene	J gene	CDR3 protein	CDR3 DNA
TRBD1	.	TRBV27	TRBJ1-6	CASSSADRVGDSPLHF	TGTGCCAGCAGTTCAGCCGACAGGGTCGGGGATTCACCCCTCCACTTT
TRBD2	.	TRBV5-1	TRBJ2-3	CASSSSSGGSASTDTQYF	TGCGCCAGCAGCTCATCTAGCGGGGGGTCTGCTAGCACAGATACGCAGTATTTT
TRBD1	.	TRBV20-1	TRBJ2-3	CSASPGTGSGYTQYF	TGCAGTGCTAGTCCAGGGACAGGATCTGGATATACGCAGTATTTT
.	.	TRBV18	TRBJ2-7	CASSPVSGTFVEQYF	TGTGCCAGCTCACCGGTCTCGGGGACATTTGTCGAGCAGTACTTC
.	once	TRBV28	TRBJ1-1	CASSWGDMNTEAFF	TGTGCCAGCAGTTGGGGGGATATGAACACTGAAGCTTTCTTT
TRBD1	.	TRBV7-2	TRBJ1-5	CASSLDRGAQPQHF	TGTGCCAGCAGCTTAGACAGGGGAGCTCAGCCCCAGCATTTT
.	.	TRBV9	TRBJ2-1	CASSVGVSGSYNEQFF	TGTGCCAGCAGCGTAGGGGTTAGCGGCTCCTACAATGAGCAGTTCTTC
.	.	TRBV5-1	TRBJ1-3	CASSLTTGPFSGNTIYF	TGCGCCAGCAGCTTGACCACAGGGCCCTTCTCTGGAAACACCATATATTTT
TRBD1	.	TRBV2	TRBJ1-2	CASSQGGQGRYTF	TGTGCCAGCAGTCAAGGTGGACAGGGGCGCTACACCTTC
.	.	TRBV5-4	TRBJ1-3	CASSLGLAGNTIYF	TGTGCCAGCAGCTTGGGTTTAGCTGGAAACACCATATATTTT
TRBD1	.	TRBV6-5	TRBJ2-7	CASRKGAGLGEQYF	TGTGCCAGCAGAAAGGGGGCCGGCCTGGGGGAGCAGTACTTC
.	.	TRBV7-9	TRBJ2-1	CASSLDTYNEQFF	TGTGCCAGCAGCTTGGACACCTACAATGAGCAGTTCTTC
.	.	TRBV19	TRBJ1-1	CASSIWAALNTEAFF	TGTGCCAGTAGTATTTGGGCAGCTTTGAACACTGAAGCTTTCTTT
.	.	TRBV7-9	TRBJ1-2	CASSLDGARGYGYTF	TGTGCCAGCAGCTTAGACGGGGCGCGGGGCTATGGCTACACCTTC
.	.	TRBV2	TRBJ1-2	CASREGEDGYTF	TGTGCCAGCAGAGAGGGGGAAGATGGCTACACCTTC
TRBD2	.	TRBV6-5	TRBJ2-5	CASSQQAGGSETQYF	TGTGCCAGCAGTCAACAAGCGGGGGGCAGCGAGACCCAGTACTTC
TRBD1	.	TRBV29-1	TRBJ1-1	CSALGTGNTEAFF	TGCAGCGCCCTAGGGACAGGGAACACTGAAGCTTTCTTT
.	.	TRBV24-1	TRBJ2-1	CATKGGAYNEQFF	TGTGCCACCAAAGGCGGGGCCTACAATGAGCAGTTCTTC
TRBD1	.	TRBV5-4	TRBJ1-1	CASSGRQGDATEAFF	TGTGCCAGCAGCGGACGACAGGGTGATGCGACTGAAGCTTTCTTT
.	.	TRBV19	TRBJ1-1	CASPPSESKRETEAFF	TGTGCCAGTCCCCCCAGCGAATCCAAACGGGAAACTGAAGCTTTCTTT
.	.	TRBV6-6	TRBJ1-5	CASSYSELYSNQPQHF	TGTGCCAGCAGTTACTCCGAACTGTATAGCAATCAGCCCCAGCATTTT
.	.	TRBV5-1	TRBJ1-6	CASSFDRPSSYNSPLHF	TGCGCCAGCAGTTTCGACAGGCCGAGCTCCTATAATTCACCCCTCCACTTT
.	.	TRBV12-1	TRBJ2-3	CASSFSPGLPLMPPGTDTQYF	TGTGCCAGCAGCTTTTCTCCGGGACTTCCCCTTATGCCCCCGGGCACAGATACGCAGTATTTT
TRBD1	.	TRBV7-9	TRBJ2-3	CASSSPDRDPPDTQYF	TGTGCCAGCAGCTCACCAGACAGGGACCCCCCAGATACGCAGTATTTT
.	.	TRBV6-5	TRBJ1-1	CASLSDNTEAFF	TGTGCCAGCTTAAGCGATAACACTGAAGCTTTCTTT
.	.	TRBV7-2	TRBJ2-7	CASSSPGAGVYEQYF	TGTGCCAGCAGCTCCCCAGGGGCGGGGGTGTACGAGCAGTACTTC
.	.	TRBV27	TRBJ2-3	CASSASSDTQYF	TGTGCCAGCAGCGCGAGTTCAGATACGCAGTATTTT
TRBD1	.	TRBV5-1	TRBJ1-2	CASSPGTAYGYTF	TGCGCCAGCAGCCCCGGGACAGCCTATGGCTACACCTTC
TRBD1	.	TRBV19	TRBJ1-6	CASSSRQGSSYNSPLHF	TGTGCCAGTAGTTCCCGACAGGGTAGCTCCTATAATTCACCCCTCCACTTT
TRBD1	.	TRBV2	TRBJ1-1	CASSLTGGMNTEAFF	TGTGCCAGCAGTCTCACAGGGGGTATGAACACTGAAGCTTTCTTT
.	.	TRBV4-1	TRBJ1-1	CASSPREGWTEAFF	TGCGCCAGCAGCCCAAGGGAGGGATGGACTGAAGCTTTCTTT
.	.	TRBV20-1	TRBJ2-1	CSAPNNNEQFF	TGCAGTGCCCCGAACAACAATGAGCAGTTCTTC
TRBD1	few	TRBV25-1	TRBJ1-4	CASSDTGQGGEKLFF	TGTGCCAGCAGTGATACAGGACAGGGTGGTGAAAAACTGTTTTTT
.	.	TRBV27	TRBJ1-3	CASSLSTGSGNTIYF	TGTGCCAGCAGTTTATCGACGGGCTCTGGAAACACCATATATTTT
.	.	TRBV9	TRBJ1-6	CASSLGGHNSPLHF	TGTGCCAGCAGCCTGGGCGGGCACAATTCACCCCTCCACTTT
.	.	TRBV19	TRBJ1-5	CASTADRNSMSNQPQHF	TGTGCCAGTACCGCTGACAGGAACTCGATGAGCAATCAGCCCCAGCATTTT
.	.	TRBV4-1	TRBJ1-2	CASSQSPGVRYGYTF	TGCGCCAGCAGCCAAAGCCCAGGGGTTCGCTATGGCTACACCTTC
TRBD1	few	TRBV30	TRBJ2-2	CAWSARQGARGTGELFF	TGTGCCTGGAGTGCCCGACAGGGGGCGCGTGGCACCGGGGAGCTGTTTTTT
TRBD1	.	TRBV14	TRBJ1-2	CASSLLQGRPNYGYTF	TGTGCCAGCAGCCTTCTACAGGGGAGACCGAACTATGGCTACACCTTC
.	once	TRBV11-2	TRBJ1-2	CASSPDYLREYGYTF	TGTGCCAGCAGCCCAGACTATCTGAGGGAGTATGGCTACACCTTC
.	once	TRBV19	TRBJ1-4	CASSQQDVNEKLFF	TGTGCCAGTAGCCAACAGGACGTTAATGAAAAACTGTTTTTT
.	.	TRBV7-2	TRBJ2-4	CASSLGDNGNIQYF	TGTGCCAGCAGCTTAGGGGACAATGGGAACATTCAGTACTTC
.	.	TRBV6-2/TRBV6-3	TRBJ2-1	CASSPAWYNEQFF	TGTGCCAGCAGCCCAGCATGGTACAATGAGCAGTTCTTC
TRBD1	.	TRBV2	TRBJ1-5	CASSEEGTGNQPQHF	TGTGCCAGCAGTGAAGAAGGGACAGGGAATCAGCCCCAGCATTTT
.	.	TRBV5-4	TRBJ1-2	CASSLAGNYGYTF	TGTGCCAGCAGCTTGGCAGGGAACTATGGCTACACCTTC
.	.	TRBV6-5	TRBJ2-7	CASSGMDEQYF	TGTGCCAGCTCAGGGATGGACGAGCAGTACTTC
.	.	TRBV6-5	TRBJ2-7	CASSYSGGSYEQYF	TGTGCCAGCAGTTACTCAGGGGGTTCCTACGAGCAGTACTTC
.	few	TRBV18	TRBJ1-6	CASSPDSSYNSPLHF	TGTGCCAGCTCACCGGACAGCTCCTATAATTCACCCCTCCACTTT
.	.	TRBV4-1	TRBJ1-3	CASSQAGVSGNTIYF	TGCGCCAGCAGCCAAGCTGGAGTATCTGGAAACACCATATATTTT
.	.	TRBV9	TRBJ2-2	CASTKTQGQAGELFF	TGTGCCAGCACCAAAACGCAGGGGCAGGCCGGGGAGCTGTTTTTT
.	.	TRBV5-4	TRBJ2-5	CASSSPGETQYF	TGTGCCAGCAGCTCGCCGGGGGAGACCCAGTACTTC
.	few	TRBV18	TRBJ1-2	CASTMNPGEAEYGYTF	TGTGCCAGCACGATGAACCCAGGGGAAGCGGAGTATGGCTACACCTTC
.	.	TRBV4-1	TRBJ2-5	CASSQDPPGQETQYF	TGCGCCAGCAGCCAAGATCCCCCGGGGCAAGAGACCCAGTACTTC
TRBD1	.	TRBV5-1	TRBJ2-7	CASSTGPRQGSYEQYF	TGCGCCAGCAGCACAGGGCCTCGACAGGGTTCCTACGAGCAGTACTTC
TRBD2	.	TRBV7-2	TRBJ2-2	CASSRERGNTGELFF	TGTGCCAGCAGCCGCGAGCGGGGGAACACCGGGGAGCTGTTTTTT
TRBD2	few	TRBV27	TRBJ2-2	CASSFPGGGDTGELFF	TGTGCCAGCAGTTTCCCTGGGGGAGGGGACACCGGGGAGCTGTTTTTT
TRBD1	.	TRBV5-1	TRBJ1-2	CASSRGQGTYGYTF	TGCGCCAGCAGCAGAGGACAGGGAACCTATGGCTACACCTTC